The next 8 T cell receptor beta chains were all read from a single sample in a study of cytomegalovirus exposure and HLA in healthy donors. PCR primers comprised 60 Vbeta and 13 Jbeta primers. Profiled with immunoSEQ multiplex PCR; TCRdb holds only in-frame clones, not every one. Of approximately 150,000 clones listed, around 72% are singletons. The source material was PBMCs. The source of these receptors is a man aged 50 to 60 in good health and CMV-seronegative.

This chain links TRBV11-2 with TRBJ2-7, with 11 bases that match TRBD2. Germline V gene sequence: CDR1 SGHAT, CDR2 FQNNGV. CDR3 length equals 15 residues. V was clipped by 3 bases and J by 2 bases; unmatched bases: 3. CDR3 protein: CASSFTSGGAYEQYF. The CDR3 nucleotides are TGTGCCAGCAGCTTCACTAGCGGGGGCGCCTACGAGCAGTACTTC.

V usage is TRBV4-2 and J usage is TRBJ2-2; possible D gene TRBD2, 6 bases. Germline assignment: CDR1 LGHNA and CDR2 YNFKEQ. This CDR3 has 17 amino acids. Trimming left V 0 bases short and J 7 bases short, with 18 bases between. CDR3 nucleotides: TGTGCCAGCAGCCAAGATAGAGGGCGGGGCCCAAACGGGGAGCTGTTTTTT. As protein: CASSQDRGRGPNGELFF.

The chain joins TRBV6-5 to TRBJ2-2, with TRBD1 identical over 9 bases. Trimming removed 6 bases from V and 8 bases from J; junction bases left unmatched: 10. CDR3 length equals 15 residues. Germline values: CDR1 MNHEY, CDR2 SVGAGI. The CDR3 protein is CASRIDRGVTGELFF. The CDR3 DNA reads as TGTGCCAGCAGGATCGACAGGGGGGTCACGGGGGAGCTGTTTTTT.

The CDR3 region has the DNA TGTGCCAGCAGCGTGACCGGGACAGGGGGCTTCGGTTATGGCTACACCTTC. Encoded protein: CASSVTGTGGFGYGYTF. The rearrangement uses TRBV9 and TRBJ1-2; TRBD1 aligns across 12 bases. V lost 2 bases and J lost 5; bases outside the gene matches: 10. This CDR3 has 17 amino acids. Germline CDR1 and CDR2: SGDLS and YYNGEE. Filled out from reference TRBV9 and TRBJ1-2, the complete variable domain reads DSGVTQTPKHLITATGQRVTLRCSPRSGDLSVYWYQQSLDQGLQFLIQYYNGEERAKGNILERFSAQQFPDLHSELNLSSLELGDSALYFCASSVTGTGGFGYGYTFGSGTRLTVV.

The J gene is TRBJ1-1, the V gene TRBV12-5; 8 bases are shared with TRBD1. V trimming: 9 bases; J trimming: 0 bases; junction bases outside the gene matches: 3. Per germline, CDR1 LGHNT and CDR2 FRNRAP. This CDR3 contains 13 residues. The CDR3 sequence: CASRQGLNTEAFF. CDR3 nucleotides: TGTGCTAGCCGACAGGGGTTGAACACTGAAGCTTTCTTT.

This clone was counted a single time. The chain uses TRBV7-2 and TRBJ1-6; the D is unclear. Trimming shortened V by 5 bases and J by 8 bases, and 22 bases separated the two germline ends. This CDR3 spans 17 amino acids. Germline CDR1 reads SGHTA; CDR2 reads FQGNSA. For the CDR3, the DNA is TGTGCCAGCAGCCCAAGAGTGGTCGCCGGGGTCGATTCACCCCTCCACTTT. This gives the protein CASSPRVVAGVDSPLHF.

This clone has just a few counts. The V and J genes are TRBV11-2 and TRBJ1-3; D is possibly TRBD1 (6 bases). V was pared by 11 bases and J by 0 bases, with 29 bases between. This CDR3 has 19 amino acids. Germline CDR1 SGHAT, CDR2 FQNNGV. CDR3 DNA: TGTGCCCGTCTTCGTTGGGGGGGCGAGAGCCCTCGCTCTGGAAACACCATATATTTT. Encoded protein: CARLRWGGESPRSGNTIYF. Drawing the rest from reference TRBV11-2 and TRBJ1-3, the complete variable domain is EAGVAQSPRYKIIEKRQSVAFWCNPISGHATLYWYQQILGQGPKLLIQFQNNGVVDDSQLPKDRFSAERLKGVDSTLKIQPAKLEDSAVYLCARLRWGGESPRSGNTIYFGEGSWLTVV.

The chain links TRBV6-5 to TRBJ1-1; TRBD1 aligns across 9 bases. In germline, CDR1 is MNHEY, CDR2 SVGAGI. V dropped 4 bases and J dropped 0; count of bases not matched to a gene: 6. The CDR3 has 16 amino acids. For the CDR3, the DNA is TGTGCCAGCAGTTCTATACAGGGGGCCATGAACACTGAAGCTTTCTTT. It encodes CASSSIQGAMNTEAFF.